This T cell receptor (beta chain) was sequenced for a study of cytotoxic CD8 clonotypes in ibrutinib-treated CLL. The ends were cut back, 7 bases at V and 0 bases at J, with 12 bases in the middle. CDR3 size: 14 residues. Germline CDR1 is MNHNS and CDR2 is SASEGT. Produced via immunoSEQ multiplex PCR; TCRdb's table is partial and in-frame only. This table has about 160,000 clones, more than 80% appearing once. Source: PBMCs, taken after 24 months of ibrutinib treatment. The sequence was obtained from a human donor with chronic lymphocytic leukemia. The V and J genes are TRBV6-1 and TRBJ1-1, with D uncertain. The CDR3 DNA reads TGTGCCAGCACCAAAGACGGATTGAACACTGAAGCTTTCTTT. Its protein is CASTKDGLNTEAFF.